The source of this T cell receptor beta chain is a study of regulatory dendritic cells for organ transplantation (dated 2017 in TCRdb). About the investigation overall: Before and after allostimulation with regulatory or mature dendritic cells, TCRbeta repertoires were sequenced from sorted naive and memory CD4+ and CD8+ T cells.

FACS was used to sort CD4+ or CD8+ cells into naive T cells, defined as CD45RA+, and memory T cells, defined as CD45RO+. The T cells used for TCR sequencing were obtained from a couple of healthy control subjects. Unstimulated sorted T cell subsets were used as baseline controls for the mixed lymphocyte reactions. Genomic DNA was extracted with the Qiagen DNeasy Blood & Tissue Kit. This clone was recorded once. No cognate antigen has been identified for it. No quality values exist for individual bases; no much larger clone is one base distant. Multiplexed two-step PCR with Vbeta-specific forward primers and Jbeta-specific reverse primers was used to amplify TCRbeta CDR3 regions. Through the immunoSEQ service, TCRbeta libraries were sequenced on an Illumina instrument. In the original analysis: IMGT annotation was used to assign V, D and J genes, and synthetic CDR3 analogues were used to correct the counts for multiplex PCR bias. Repertoire clonality was computed in the immunoSEQ Analyzer as one minus normalized Shannon entropy. Clonal expansion was defined by Fisher's exact test with Benjamini-Hochberg false discovery rate control, using two-tailed P<0.01. Entries here come from immuneACCESS through TCRdb and include only in-frame sequences with V and J called. Some clones fail to appear in such tables; in the studies checked, an unresolved V gene covers under half of the shortfall, and the cause of the remainder is unknown. V and J calls and clone size are given by that table; D and trimming were obtained from the DNA. In this sample the table shows about 34,000 clones, about 89% of which occur a single time. The ten largest clonotypes hold under 0.075% of the sample.

V is pared back by 1 base and J by 7 bases, with 14 bases lying between the germline termini. The germline V gene (reference sequence) sets CDR1 to LNHNV and CDR2 to YYDKDF. The CDR3 sequence holds 14 residues, the cysteine and phenylalanine included. Only the CDR3 DNA is retained, 42 bases long and in frame from the first base. Overall study outcomes, separate from this receptor: Sequencing was done in only a couple of subjects, and the authors reported considerable heterogeneity between individuals in the alloreactive memory CD8+ T cell pool. In both subjects, allostimulation led to expansion of memory CD8+ clones, although regulatory dendritic cells appeared to cause more limited expansion than mature dendritic cells did. Naive CD4+ and CD8+ T cells showed highly diverse repertoires, whereas memory cells were less diverse and memory CD8+ cells were the most oligoclonal. Among the resting subsets, the most alloreactive TCR clonotypes were found in memory CD8+ T cells.

The V gene is TRBV15 and the J gene is TRBJ2-7; the D gene remains uncertain. The receptor was isolated from a human donor in good health. Material: naive CD4+ T cells from blood. Per the publication, the cell subset or site label means: CD45RA+ naive T cells. The CDR3 protein: CATSRGAGVGEQYF. The DNA reads TGTGCCACCAGCAGAGGGGCAGGAGTAGGGGAGCAGTACTTC.